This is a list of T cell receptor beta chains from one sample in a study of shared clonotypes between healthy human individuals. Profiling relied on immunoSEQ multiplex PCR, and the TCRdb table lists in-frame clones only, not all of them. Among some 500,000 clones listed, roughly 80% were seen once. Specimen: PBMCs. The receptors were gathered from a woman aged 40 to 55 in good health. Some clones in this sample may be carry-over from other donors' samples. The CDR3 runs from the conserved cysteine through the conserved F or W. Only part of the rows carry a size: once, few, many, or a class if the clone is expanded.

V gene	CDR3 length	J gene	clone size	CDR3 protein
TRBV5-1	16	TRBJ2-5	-	CASSLGLAGVQETQYF
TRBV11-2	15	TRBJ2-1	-	CASSLAGGFYNEQFF
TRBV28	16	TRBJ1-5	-	CASSLFRTGGNQPQHF
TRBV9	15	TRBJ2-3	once	CASSVGVASPDTQYF
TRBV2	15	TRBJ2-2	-	CASSGTATNTGELFF
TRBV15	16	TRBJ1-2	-	CATSRDRGSSVYGYTF
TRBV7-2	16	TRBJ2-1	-	CASSSGTRTVYNEQFF
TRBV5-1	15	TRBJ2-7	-	CASSFLSTSSYEQYF
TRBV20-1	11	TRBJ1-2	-	CSVRGNDGYTF
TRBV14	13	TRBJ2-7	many	CASSRDRNYEQYF
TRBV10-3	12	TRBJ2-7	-	CAISETSHEQYF
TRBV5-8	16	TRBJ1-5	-	CASSFTYQGTNQPQHF
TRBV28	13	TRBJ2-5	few	CASRSRGGEAQYF
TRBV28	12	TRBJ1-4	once	CASSLRAEKLFF
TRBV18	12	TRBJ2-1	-	CASSPGEGEQFF
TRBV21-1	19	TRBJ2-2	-	CASSERASGRARDTGELFF
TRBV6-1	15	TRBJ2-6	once	CASSLITSGANVLTF
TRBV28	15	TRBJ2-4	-	CASSPRFGGLNIQYF
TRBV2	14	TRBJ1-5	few	CASSGQVLYQPQHF
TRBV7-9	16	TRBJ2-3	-	CASSYNLATVPDTQYF
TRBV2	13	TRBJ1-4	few	CASSQGGAEKLFF
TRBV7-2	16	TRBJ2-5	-	CASSLEYPSGQETQYF
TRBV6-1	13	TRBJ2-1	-	CASRITSDNEQFF
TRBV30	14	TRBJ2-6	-	CAWSGESGANVLTF
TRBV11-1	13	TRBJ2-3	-	CATTNFDRYTQYF
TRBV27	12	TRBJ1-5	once	CASSSGAQPQHF
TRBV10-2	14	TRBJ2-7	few	CASSEFSGPYEQYF
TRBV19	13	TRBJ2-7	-	CASFWDRVFEQYF
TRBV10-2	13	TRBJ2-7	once	CASSPPQFYEQYF
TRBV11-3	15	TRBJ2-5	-	CASSLSTGFQETQYF
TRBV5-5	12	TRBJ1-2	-	CASSTQGEGYTF
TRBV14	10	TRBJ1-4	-	CASSDSVGFF
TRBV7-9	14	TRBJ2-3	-	CASSTSQLVYTQYF
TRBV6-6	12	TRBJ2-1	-	CASSGGGNEQFF
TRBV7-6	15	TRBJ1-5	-	CASSPLGNSNQPQHF
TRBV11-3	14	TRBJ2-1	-	CASSPGSSYNEQFF
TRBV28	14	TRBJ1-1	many	CASSFPGSDTEAFF
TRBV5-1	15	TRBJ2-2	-	CASSPGASNTGELFF
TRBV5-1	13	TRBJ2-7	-	CASSSGPGDEQYF
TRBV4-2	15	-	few	CASSPQTGGPDEQYF
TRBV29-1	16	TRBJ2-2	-	CSVGKTGAEGTGELFF
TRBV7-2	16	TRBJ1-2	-	CASSLGGTGRNYGYTF
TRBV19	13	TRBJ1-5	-	CASTGTGNQPQHF
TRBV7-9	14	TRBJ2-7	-	CASTPRGQSYEQYF